The source of this T cell receptor beta chain is a study of radiation and T cells in renal cell carcinoma. Regarding time point: blood 4 weeks post-SBRT, at nephrectomy. The treatment: 15 Gy SBRT to primary tumor, nephrectomy 4 weeks later. Sequenced by immunoSEQ multiplex PCR; TCRdb stores in-frame clones only, minus some. The sample comprises 130,000 to 150,000 clones, approximately 86% of which are singletons, and less than 20% rests with the top ten. Looked up from germline, CDR1 is KGHSH and CDR2 is LQKENI. Trimming took off 2 bases at V and 5 bases at J, with 9 bases between the two ends. There are 13 residues in the CDR3.

The gene calls are TRBV18 and TRBJ2-5; D is possibly TRBD2 (6 bases). The starting material was blood, obtained from a patient whose treatment included radiotherapy and nephrectomy. The clonotype originates from a woman between 45 and 60 years old with renal cell carcinoma. This chain's CDR3 is CASSPAAGETQYF. The CDR3 bases are TGTGCCAGCTCACCAGCGGCGGGGGAGACCCAGTACTTC.